The 8 T cell receptor beta chains given below trace back to one sample, sequenced in a study of patients and donors after allogeneic stem cell transplantation (dated by TCRdb to about 2020). The library was made by RT-PCR. Sequenced using a NextSeq 550. TCRdb redid the processing of the public reads, applying fastp at Q25 and MiXCR, and retained in-frame beta chains. Identical CDR3 proteins give one entry, which carries the most common genes and DNA. For this sample there are some 880,000 distinct CDR3 sequences; roughly 18% appear just once. The top ten constitute 6% of the sample. Sample: blood, either unsorted or a sorted T cell fraction (not recorded which). The receptors originated from a human donor who was either an allogeneic HSCT recipient or a stem cell or donor lymphocyte infusion donor (not recorded which). It is not recorded whose cells these are; they may come from a transplant donor.

This clonotype has more than one count but fewer than ten. The chain employs TRBV11-1 and TRBJ1-5; TRBD1 agrees at 9 bases. J was trimmed by 7 bases and V by 5 bases; bases with no gene match: 6. Germline loops: CDR1 SGHAT, CDR2 FQDESV (reference sequence). There are 14 residues in the CDR3. The CDR3 reads CASSRTGEGQPQHF. In DNA form, the CDR3 reads TGTGCCAGCAGCCGGACAGGGGAAGGCCAGCCCCAGCATTTT. Full variable domain (missing parts from reference TRBV11-1 and TRBJ1-5): EAEVAQSPRYKITEKSQAVAFWCDPISGHATLYWYRQILGQGPELLVQFQDESVVDDSQLPKDRFSAERLKGVDSTLKIQPAELGDSAMYLCASSRTGEGQPQHFGDGTRLSIL.

In this sample, this clonotype turned up a few times. The genes are TRBV12-3 or TRBV12-4 and TRBJ2-1, with 8 bases fitting TRBD2. The CDR3 covers 15 residues. Germline trimming cut 7 bases from V and 2 bases from J; bases unmatched to any gene: 7. The CDR3 loop reads CASNLGGGTYNEQFF. The CDR3 DNA follows: TGTGCCAGCAACCTCGGCGGGGGGACCTACAATGAGCAGTTCTTC.

This clonotype was seen more than once but under ten times. The genes are TRBV2 and TRBJ2-1; 7 bases map to TRBD2. The CDR3 contains 14 residues. Losses at the gene ends were 4 bases for V and 7 bases for J; bases not matched to a gene: 7. Germline values: CDR1 SNHLY, CDR2 FYNNEI. CDR3 nucleotide sequence: TGTGCCAGCAGTGGTTTACTAGCGATAAATGAGCAGTTCTTC. Its protein is CASSGLLAINEQFF.

The gene calls are TRBV6-1 and TRBJ1-3; tentatively, D is TRBD1 (5 bases). V was clipped by 6 bases and J by 0 bases, with 18 bases between them. In germline, CDR1 is MNHNS, CDR2 SASEGT. This CDR3 region has 17 residues. The CDR3 loop reads CASSPWGTGLSGNTIYF. CDR3 nucleotide sequence: TGTGCCAGCAGCCCATGGGGCACCGGCCTCTCTGGAAACACCATATATTTT.

The CDR3 loop reads CASSLTTVMNTEAFF. The CDR3 bases are TGTGCCAGCAGCCTCACCACAGTTATGAACACTGAAGCTTTCTTT. The gene calls are TRBV27 and TRBJ1-1, with unresolved D. The CDR3 is 15 amino acids. The V end was cut by 6 bases, the J end by 0 bases, with 14 bases between. Germline CDR1 and CDR2: MNHEY and SMNVEV (reference sequence).

The chain links TRBV7-9 to TRBJ2-3, with 7 bases that match TRBD1. The junction had 12 bases not matched to a gene; V was cut back by 2 bases and J by 7 bases. Germline CDR1 reads SEHNR; CDR2 reads FQNEAQ (reference sequence). This CDR3 region has 16 residues. The CDR3 spells CASSLRKGAGLHTQYF. The CDR3 bases are TGTGCCAGCAGCTTAAGAAAGGGGGCCGGACTGCATACGCAGTATTTT.

This clonotype was counted at least ten times. J is TRBJ1-1 and V is TRBV6-1; D possibly corresponds to TRBD1 (6 bases). Between the trimmed V and J ends, which lost 6 bases and 2 bases, there was a span of 13 bases. The length of the CDR3 is 14 residues. Germline V gives CDR1 MNHNS, CDR2 SASEGT. CDR3 sequence (DNA): TGTGCCAGCAGCTCTACAGGGATAAACACTGAAGCTTTCTTT. Translated: CASSSTGINTEAFF.

This clonotype appeared a few times. This chain joins TRBV18 and TRBJ1-6; D unresolved. The CDR3 contains 11 residues. V lost 10 bases and J lost 7, with 8 bases in between. The germline V gene has CDR1 KGHSH and CDR2 LQKENI. The CDR3 DNA sequence: TGTGCCACCTTGCCGAATTCACCCCTCCACTTT. This sequence encodes CATLPNSPLHF.